This is a list of T cell receptor beta chains from one sample in a study of early T cells in non-severe SARS-CoV-2 infection. One entry per CDR3 protein results from TCRdb running MiXCR on the 5' RACE reads. The table records more than 50,000 distinct CDR3 sequences, roughly an eighth of them present only once. Source: whole blood, taken at baseline. All receptors come from an adult who was a healthcare worker with PCR-confirmed SARS-CoV-2 infection or an uninfected control (not recorded which). Both conserved end residues are part of each CDR3. D genes are given only for firm matches. Clone size appears in some rows only: once, few, many, or a class for an expanded clone.

>many|TRBV4-1|TRBD2|TRBJ2-1
TGCGCCAGCAGCTATAGCGGGAGCTCCTACAATGAGCAGTTCTTC
CASSYSGSSYNEQFF
>few|TRBV19|TRBD1|TRBJ2-6
TGTGCCAGTAGTATCTACACAGGGGTCGGGGCCAACGTCCTGACTTTC
CASSIYTGVGANVLTF
>many|TRBV20-1|TRBD2|TRBJ2-7
TGCAGTGCTAGGAGAGCGGGAGTCAGCGAGCAGTACTTC
CSARRAGVSEQYF
>many|TRBV3-1|NA|TRBJ2-5
TGTGCCAGCGGGCCCGTCGAGCGGAGCCAAGAGACCCAGTACTTC
CASGPVERSQETQYF
>few|TRBV21-1|NA|TRBJ1-6
TGTGCCCAACGGGGAGGCAAAGGGGCTAATAATTCACCCCTCCACTTT
CAQRGGKGANNSPLHF
>few|TRBV6-6|NA|TRBJ1-3
TGTGCCAGCAGCCAAAGTCCGGGACGGAACTCTGGAAACACCATATATTTT
CASSQSPGRNSGNTIYF
>NA|TRBV18|TRBD1|TRBJ1-4
TGTGCCAGCTCACCACAGGAGGGACAGGGGGCAACTAATGAAAAACTGTTTTTT
CASSPQEGQGATNEKLFF
>NA|TRBV18|NA|TRBJ2-7
TGTGCCAGCTCACCAACGACAGCCTACGAGCAGTACTTC
CASSPTTAYEQYF
>many|TRBV12-3/TRBV12-4|NA|TRBJ2-7
TGTGCCAGCAGTGACCCGCCACCGACCTACGAGCAGTACTTC
CASSDPPPTYEQYF
>few|TRBV4-3|NA|TRBJ1-1
TGCGCCAGCAGCCAAGAGGAGGGGACGAACACTGAAGCTTTCTTT
CASSQEEGTNTEAFF
>few|TRBV20-1|TRBD2|TRBJ2-5
TGCAGTGCTGAGGGACTAGCGGGAGGGCTCCAAGAGACCCAGTACTTC
CSAEGLAGGLQETQYF
>once|TRBV6-2/TRBV6-3|TRBD2|TRBJ2-1
TGTGCCAGCACCCCACCCCTAGCGGGAGGCCCGCACAATGAGCAGTTCTTC
CASTPPLAGGPHNEQFF
>many|TRBV27|TRBD1|TRBJ2-7
TGTGCCAGCAGTTTAGACAGGGGGATCCCCTACGAGCAGTACTTC
CASSLDRGIPYEQYF